This T cell receptor (beta chain) appears in the sequencing data of a study of CD8+ T cells in alopecia areata. Study details: People stayed on tofacitinib for 6 to 18 months, then stopped the drug for 6 months.

This clone was detected a few times. Its antigen remains unknown. Per the germline V gene, CDR1 is MDHEN and CDR2 is SYDVKM. The ends were cut back, 6 bases at V and 6 bases at J, with 11 bases in the middle. The CDR3 consists of 13 residues. General study results and limits: More clonal than normal scalp was lesional scalp, particularly alopecia totalis/universalis. Sequences from scalp samples also cover resident alphabeta T cells of normal skin. With patients, TCR sharing proved less clear than in mice, a difference possibly related to HLA.

Once RNA had been extracted, it was reverse transcribed into cDNA to act as the sequencing template. The repertoire was sequenced with immunoSEQ multiplex PCR; TCRdb's copy has only in-frame clones and lacks some. This table holds more than 100,000 clones, roughly 58% found once. This specimen consisted of CD4+ T cells sorted from blood, obtained at week 0. The TCR sequence derives from a human donor with alopecia areata. V usage is TRBV28 and J usage is TRBJ2-2, with D possibly TRBD1 on 5 matching bases. CDR3 residues: CASRYQGPGELFF. The CDR3 DNA is TGTGCCAGCAGATATCAGGGCCCCGGGGAGCTGTTTTTT.